This is a list of T cell receptor beta chains from one sample in a study of radiation and T cells in renal cell carcinoma. Generated by immunoSEQ multiplex PCR, the TCRdb table keeps only in-frame clones and is missing some. The data contain tens of thousands of clones, 65% to 85% of them singletons. The sample in question was blood, obtained from a patient whose treatment included radiotherapy and nephrectomy. Every receptor here comes from a man aged 55 to 69 with renal cell carcinoma. The CDR3 runs from the conserved cysteine through the conserved F or W. A D gene is named only where the DNA matches it firmly. Size is omitted from some rows. Given values are once, few, many or a class for expanded clones.

TRBV9	NA	NA	TRBJ2-7	CASSPLAGNSYEQYF	TGTGCCAGCAGCCCTCTGGCGGGAAACTCCTACGAGCAGTACTTC
TRBV9	TRBD1	NA	TRBJ2-1	CASSPGGYRSILNEQFF	TGTGCCAGCAGCCCAGGGGGATACAGATCAATCTTAAATGAGCAGTTCTTC
TRBV5-1	TRBD2	NA	TRBJ2-7	CASSLGGREYEQYF	TGCGCCAGCAGCTTGGGAGGGAGGGAGTACGAGCAGTACTTC
TRBV5-4	NA	NA	TRBJ2-7	CASSPPPGPGTYEQYF	TGTGCCAGCAGCCCTCCACCGGGACCGGGGACCTACGAGCAGTACTTC
TRBV25-1	NA	NA	TRBJ2-1	CASSERPYNEQFF	TGTGCCAGCAGTGAAAGACCATACAATGAGCAGTTCTTC
TRBV5-6	NA	NA	TRBJ1-1	CASSLPPGGNTEAFF	TGTGCCAGCAGCTTGCCACCAGGAGGCAACACTGAAGCTTTCTTT
TRBV18	NA	few	TRBJ1-2	CASSHAGAGGYTF	TGTGCCAGCTCTCACGCGGGCGCAGGGGGCTACACCTTC
TRBV18	NA	few	TRBJ1-5	CASSPGGDQPQHF	TGTGCCAGCTCACCCGGGGGGGATCAGCCCCAGCATTTT
TRBV6-6	TRBD1	NA	TRBJ2-7	CASSPLRDRDYEQYF	TGTGCCAGCAGTCCACTCCGGGACAGGGACTACGAGCAGTACTTC
TRBV30	TRBD1	NA	TRBJ1-6	CAWVGQYNSPLHF	TGTGCCTGGGTGGGACAGTACAATTCACCCCTCCACTTT
TRBV7-9	TRBD2	NA	TRBJ2-3	CASNPSAGHPSTDTQYF	TGTGCCAGCAACCCCTCAGCGGGGCACCCTAGCACAGATACGCAGTATTTT
TRBV29-1	TRBD2	NA	TRBJ2-3	CSTLTSGITDTQYF	TGCAGCACTCTGACTAGCGGGATAACAGATACGCAGTATTTT
TRBV30	TRBD2	NA	TRBJ2-4	CAWSRRGVAPTIAKNIQYF	TGTGCCTGGAGCAGACGGGGGGTGGCACCCACCATAGCCAAAAACATTCAGTACTTC
TRBV10-2	TRBD1	few	TRBJ2-2	CASQGTATGELFF	TGCGCCAGCCAAGGGACAGCCACCGGGGAGCTGTTTTTT
TRBV2	NA	NA	TRBJ2-1	CASGVGRGDYNEQFF	TGTGCCAGCGGCGTTGGGCGGGGCGACTACAATGAGCAGTTCTTC
TRBV25-1	TRBD2	NA	TRBJ2-2	CASSESPSGRATGELFF	TGTGCCAGCAGTGAATCCCCTAGCGGGAGGGCCACCGGGGAGCTGTTTTTT
TRBV11-2	NA	NA	TRBJ1-6	CASSPTGKGGAYNSPLHF	TGTGCCAGCAGCCCGACCGGGAAGGGGGGCGCGTATAATTCACCCCTCCACTTT
TRBV11-3	NA	once	TRBJ2-3	CASSLGTLTDTQYF	TGTGCCAGCAGCTTAGGAACTCTCACAGATACGCAGTATTTT
TRBV30	TRBD2	NA	TRBJ2-5	CAWSRGGQETQYF	TGTGCCTGGAGTCGGGGGGGCCAAGAGACCCAGTACTTC
TRBV12-5	NA	NA	TRBJ2-5	CASGLKPNVETQYF	TGTGCTAGTGGTTTGAAACCCAATGTAGAGACCCAGTACTTC
TRBV5-1	NA	NA	TRBJ2-3	CASSSQVAGTDTQYF	TGCGCCAGCAGCTCCCAGGTAGCAGGGACAGATACGCAGTATTTT